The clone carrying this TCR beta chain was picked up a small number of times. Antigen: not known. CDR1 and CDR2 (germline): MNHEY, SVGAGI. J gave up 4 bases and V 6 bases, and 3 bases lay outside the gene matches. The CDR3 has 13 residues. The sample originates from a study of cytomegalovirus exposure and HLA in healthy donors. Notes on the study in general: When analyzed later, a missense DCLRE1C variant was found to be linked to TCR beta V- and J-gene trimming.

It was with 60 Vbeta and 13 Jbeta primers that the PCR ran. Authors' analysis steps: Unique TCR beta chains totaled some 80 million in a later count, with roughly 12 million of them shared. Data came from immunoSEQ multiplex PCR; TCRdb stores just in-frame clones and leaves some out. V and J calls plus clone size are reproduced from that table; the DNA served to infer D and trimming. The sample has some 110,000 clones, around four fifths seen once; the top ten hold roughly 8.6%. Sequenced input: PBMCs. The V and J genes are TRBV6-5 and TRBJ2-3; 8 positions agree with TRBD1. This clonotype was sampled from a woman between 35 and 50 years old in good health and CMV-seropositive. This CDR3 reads CASSRTGPDTQYF. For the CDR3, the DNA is TGTGCCAGCAGCCGGACAGGGCCAGATACGCAGTATTTT.